These 24 T cell receptor beta chains were all obtained from the same sample, sequenced in a study of blood T cell repertoires in COVID-19. TCRdb keeps only in-frame clones here, not all; method: immunoSEQ multiplex PCR. The sample yields 400,000 to 500,000 clones, around nine tenths seen once. Sequences were obtained from PBMCs or T cells enriched from blood (not recorded which). These receptors came from a woman between 18 and 30 years old who had been exposed to COVID-19.

The chain couples TRBV11-2 to TRBJ1-1; D remains ambiguous. Germline V gene sequence: CDR1 SGHAT, CDR2 FQNNGV. Trimming took 6 bases from V and 3 from J, leaving 5 bases between them. This CDR3 has 11 residues. The CDR3 coding sequence is TGTGCCAGCAGAGACTACACTGAAGCTTTCTTT. Translation gives CASRDYTEAFF.

The chain carries TRBV27 and TRBJ1-1, with D perhaps matching TRBD1 (5 bases). The CDR3 sequence is 14 residues long. CDR1 MNHEY and CDR2 SMNVEV come from the germline V gene (reference sequence). V was clipped by 2 bases and J by 3 bases, with 10 bases between them. The CDR3 loop reads CASSLQGKDTEAFF. CDR3 DNA: TGTGCCAGCAGTTTACAGGGTAAGGACACTGAAGCTTTCTTT.

V usage is TRBV5-1 and J usage is TRBJ2-3; D gene uncertain. The CDR3 consists of 15 residues. The V gene lost 0 bases and the J gene lost 0 bases, with 8 bases spanning the gap. CDR1 is SGHRS and CDR2 is YFSETQ in the germline V gene. CDR3 DNA: TGCGCCAGCAGCTTGGGACAACAGAGCACAGATACGCAGTATTTT. Translation gives CASSLGQQSTDTQYF.

The chain has TRBV12-3 or TRBV12-4 and TRBJ2-7; 10 bases match TRBD2. This CDR3 region has 12 residues. Trimming at V came to 8 bases and at J to 3 bases, leaving 1 base not matched to a gene. This CDR3 reads CASGLAVYEQYF. The CDR3 nucleotides are TGTGCCAGCGGACTAGCGGTCTACGAGCAGTACTTC.

J is TRBJ2-5 and V is TRBV18; 8 nucleotides agree with TRBD2. With V trimmed by 0 bases and J by 4 bases, 4 bases remained unmatched. CDR1 is KGHSH, CDR2 LQKENI, per germline. This CDR3 spans 15 amino acids. CDR3 in amino acids: CASSPPGREGETQYF. The CDR3 DNA sequence: TGTGCCAGCTCACCACCCGGGAGGGAGGGAGAGACCCAGTACTTC.

The chain employs TRBV6-5 and TRBJ2-7, with 9 positions matching TRBD1. CDR3 length equals 15 residues. Per the germline V gene, CDR1 is MNHEY and CDR2 is SVGAGI. Losses at the gene ends were 0 bases for V and 4 bases for J; bases not matched to a gene: 4. The CDR3 nucleotides read TGTGCCAGCAGTTACTCGATAGGACAGGGGTACGAGCAGTACTTC. This encodes CASSYSIGQGYEQYF.

V is TRBV9 and J is TRBJ2-6, with D possibly TRBD1 on 6 matching bases. Trimming took off 4 bases at V and 0 bases at J, with 11 bases between the two ends. Germline CDR1 and CDR2: SGDLS and YYNGEE. CDR3 length: 16 amino acids. CDR3 bases: TGTGCCAGCAGCCCGCGGACAGTCTCTGGGGCCAACGTCCTGACTTTC. Residues: CASSPRTVSGANVLTF.

The chain recombines TRBV2 with TRBJ2-2; 9 nucleotides align to TRBD2. This CDR3 is 16 amino acids long. V dropped 1 base and J dropped 5; count of bases not matched to a gene: 5. Germline loops: CDR1 SNHLY, CDR2 FYNNEI. The CDR3 DNA reads as TGTGCCAGCAGTGAAGGGGCGGGAGGGCCAACCGGGGAGCTGTTTTTT. Protein sequence: CASSEGAGGPTGELFF.

The chain joins TRBV7-2 to TRBJ1-3, with D perhaps matching TRBD1 (5 bases). Trimming left V 5 bases short and J 0 bases short, with 11 bases between. Germline V gene sequence: CDR1 SGHTA, CDR2 FQGNSA. The CDR3 is 15 amino acids. The CDR3 reads CASSPDRISGNTIYF. In DNA, the CDR3 is TGTGCCAGCAGCCCCGACAGAATCTCTGGAAACACCATATATTTT.

V and J are TRBV6-4 and TRBJ2-3, with 11 bases aligning to TRBD2. The CDR3 covers 15 residues. Germline CDR1 MRHNA, CDR2 SNTAGT. Trimming removed 3 bases from V and 2 bases from J; junction bases left unmatched: 1. In nucleotides, the CDR3 is TGTGCCAGCAGTGAACTAGCGGGAGACACAGATACGCAGTATTTT. Its protein is CASSELAGDTDTQYF.

This rearrangement joins TRBV5-1 to TRBJ2-7; perhaps TRBD1 as D (5 bases). Per the germline V gene, CDR1 is SGHRS and CDR2 is YFSETQ. Trimming took off 2 bases at V and 0 bases at J, with 9 bases between the two ends. This CDR3 is built from 14 residues. The CDR3 is CASSFQGHSYEQYF. The DNA of the CDR3 is TGCGCCAGCAGCTTCCAGGGCCACTCCTACGAGCAGTACTTC.

The chain is built from TRBV11-2 and TRBJ2-6; 9 bases align to TRBD1. Unmatched junction bases numbered 3, after V lost 4 bases and J lost 2 bases. The CDR3 length is 16 residues. Per the germline V gene, CDR1 is SGHAT and CDR2 is FQNNGV. The CDR3 here is CASSSHRGPGANVLTF. DNA for the CDR3: TGTGCCAGCAGCTCACACAGGGGGCCTGGGGCCAACGTCCTGACTTTC. Filled out from reference TRBV11-2 and TRBJ2-6, the complete variable domain reads EAGVAQSPRYKIIEKRQSVAFWCNPISGHATLYWYQQILGQGPKLLIQFQNNGVVDDSQLPKDRFSAERLKGVDSTLKIQPAKLEDSAVYLCASSSHRGPGANVLTFGAGSRLTVL.

This chain connects TRBV3-1 (or the pseudogene TRBV3-2) to TRBJ1-1; TRBD1 is a possible D gene (6 bases). The V end was cut by 4 bases, the J end by 6 bases, with 15 bases between. Germline V gene lookup returns CDR1 LGHDT and CDR2 YNNKEL (reference sequence). This CDR3 has 14 residues. The chain's CDR3 is CASSREAGHAEAFF. Here the CDR3 DNA reads TGTGCCAGCAGCCGAGAAGCGGGACACGCTGAAGCTTTCTTT.

The table lists this clone with many counts. The genes are TRBV11-2 and TRBJ2-1, with TRBD2 matching over 14 bases. Germline V CDR1 and CDR2: SGHAT, FQNNGV. The J segment lost 9 bases and the V segment lost 7 bases, leaving 17 bases of the junction unmatched. This CDR3 is built from 18 residues. As DNA, the CDR3 is TGTGCCAGCACCAAGATAATATCCGGGACTAGCGGGAGATTTGAGCAGTTCTTC. Its protein product is CASTKIISGTSGRFEQFF.

The V and J genes are TRBV2 and TRBJ2-7; weak D call: TRBD1 (5 bases). The V gene's germline CDR1 is SNHLY and CDR2 FYNNEI. The CDR3 length is 14 residues. V was trimmed by 0 bases and J by 3 bases, leaving 9 bases between them. The CDR3 bases are TGTGCCAGCAGTGAAGCGCCGACAGTCTACGAGCAGTACTTC. As protein: CASSEAPTVYEQYF.

The chain combines TRBV5-4 with TRBJ1-4; D gene ambiguous. Trimming took off 4 bases at V and 3 bases at J, with 16 bases between the two ends. The CDR3 extends over 16 amino acids. Per germline, CDR1 SGHNT and CDR2 YYREEE (reference sequence). The CDR3 DNA reads TGTGCCAGCAGCCATAAACAATCGAGGGCTAATGAAAAACTGTTTTTT. Translating it yields CASSHKQSRANEKLFF.

This chain links TRBV29-1 with TRBJ2-2; D is perhaps TRBD1 (6 bases). Germline V gives CDR1 SQVTM, CDR2 ANQGSEA. Trimming took 2 bases from V and 7 from J, leaving 20 bases between them. The CDR3 has 16 residues. This CDR3 is CSVEPRRGGIGGELFF. The CDR3 region has the DNA TGCAGCGTTGAACCGAGGCGAGGGGGTATCGGCGGGGAGCTGTTTTTT.

V is TRBV28 and J is TRBJ1-1, with a weak D call TRBD1 (6 bases). The CDR3 has 16 residues. Between the trimmed V and J ends, which lost 7 bases and 0 bases, there was a span of 18 bases. Germline V gives CDR1 MDHEN, CDR2 SYDVKM. In DNA form, the CDR3 reads TGTGCCAGCACCATGGGGGGGGCCGTAATGAACACTGAAGCTTTCTTT. Translating gives CASTMGGAVMNTEAFF.

The chain carries TRBV27 and TRBJ2-7, with D perhaps TRBD2 (6 bases). CDR1 is MNHEY, CDR2 SMNVEV, per germline (reference sequence). The germline V and J ends were trimmed by 3 bases and 0 bases, with 12 bases remaining between them. The CDR3 runs 15 residues. Here the CDR3 reads CASSFRSGGSYEQYF. The CDR3 bases are TGTGCCAGCAGTTTTCGGTCCGGGGGCTCCTACGAGCAGTACTTC.

The gene calls are TRBV7-2 and TRBJ1-5; D is unclear. CDR3 length equals 13 residues. The germline V and J ends were trimmed by 5 bases and 3 bases, with 8 bases remaining between them. Per the germline V gene, CDR1 is SGHTA and CDR2 is FQGNSA. The CDR3 spells CASSAQINQPQHF. DNA for the CDR3: TGTGCCAGCAGCGCCCAGATCAATCAGCCCCAGCATTTT.

The rearrangement joins TRBV11-3 to TRBJ1-6; tentative D call: TRBD1 (5 bases). Germline CDR1 and CDR2: SGHNT and YENEEA. V was cut by 5 bases and J by 8 bases, with 19 bases left in between. This CDR3 is built from 16 residues. The CDR3 bases are TGTGCCAGCAGCCATTGCCCAGGGCCTCAAGATTCACCCCTCCACTTT. Its translation: CASSHCPGPQDSPLHF.

J is TRBJ2-5 and V is TRBV9; 7 nucleotides align to TRBD2. Germline values: CDR1 SGDLS, CDR2 YYNGEE. V lost 2 bases, J lost 5 bases, and 9 bases stayed unmatched. This CDR3 is 15 amino acids long. Here the CDR3 reads CASSVDGGGTETQYF. In nucleotides, the CDR3 is TGTGCCAGCAGCGTCGACGGCGGGGGAACGGAGACCCAGTACTTC.

This chain uses TRBV12-5 with TRBJ2-3; 11 bases fit TRBD1. Germline CDR1 LGHNT, CDR2 FRNRAP. V shed 5 bases, J shed 3 bases, and the junction held 7 bases outside the gene matches. The CDR3 has 16 residues. This CDR3 reads CASGQGGTGGTDTQYF. CDR3 in DNA: TGTGCTAGTGGTCAAGGTGGGACAGGGGGTACAGATACGCAGTATTTT.

V usage is TRBV2 and J usage is TRBJ2-2; 8 bases fit TRBD1. CDR1 and CDR2 from the germline V gene are SNHLY and FYNNEI. Unmatched junction bases numbered 3, after V lost 6 bases and J lost 0 bases. There are 15 residues in the CDR3. CDR3 sequence: CASRQGQANTGELFF. The CDR3 DNA reads as TGTGCCAGCAGGCAGGGACAGGCGAACACCGGGGAGCTGTTTTTT.